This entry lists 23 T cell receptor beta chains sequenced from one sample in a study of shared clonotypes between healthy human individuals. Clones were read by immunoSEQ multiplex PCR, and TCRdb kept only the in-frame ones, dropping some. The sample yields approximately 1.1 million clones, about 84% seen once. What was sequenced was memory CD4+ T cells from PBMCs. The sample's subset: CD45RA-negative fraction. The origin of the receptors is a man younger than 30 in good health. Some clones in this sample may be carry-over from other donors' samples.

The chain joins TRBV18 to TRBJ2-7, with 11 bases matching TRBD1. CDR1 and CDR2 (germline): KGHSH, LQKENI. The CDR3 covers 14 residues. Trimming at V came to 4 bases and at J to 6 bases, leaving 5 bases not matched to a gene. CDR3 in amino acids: CASSHGQGAGEQYF. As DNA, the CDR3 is TGTGCCAGCTCACATGGACAGGGGGCAGGCGAGCAGTACTTC.

The CDR3, as DNA: TGTGCCAGTTCTCCCACGCGGATTAAAACCGGGGAGCTGTTTTTT. It is translated as CASSPTRIKTGELFF. V usage is TRBV19 and J usage is TRBJ2-2; D gene ambiguous. CDR1 and CDR2 (germline): LNHDA, SQIVND (reference sequence). V was shortened by 8 bases and J by 5 bases, with 18 bases between the two germline ends. This CDR3 has 15 amino acids.

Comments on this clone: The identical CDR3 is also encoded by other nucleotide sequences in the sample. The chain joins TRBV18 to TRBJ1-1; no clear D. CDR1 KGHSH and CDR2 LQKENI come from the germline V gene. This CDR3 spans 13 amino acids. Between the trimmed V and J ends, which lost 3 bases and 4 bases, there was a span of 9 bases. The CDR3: CASSPGSGTEAFF. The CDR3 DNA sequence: TGTGCCAGCTCACCGGGGAGTGGCACTGAAGCTTTCTTT.

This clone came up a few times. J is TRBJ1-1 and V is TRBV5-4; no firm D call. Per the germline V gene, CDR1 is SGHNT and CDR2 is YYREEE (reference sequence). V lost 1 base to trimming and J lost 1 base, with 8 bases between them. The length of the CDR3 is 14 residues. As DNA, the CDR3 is TGTGCCAGCAGCTTGTCGGCAGGGAACACTGAAGCTTTCTTT. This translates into CASSLSAGNTEAFF.

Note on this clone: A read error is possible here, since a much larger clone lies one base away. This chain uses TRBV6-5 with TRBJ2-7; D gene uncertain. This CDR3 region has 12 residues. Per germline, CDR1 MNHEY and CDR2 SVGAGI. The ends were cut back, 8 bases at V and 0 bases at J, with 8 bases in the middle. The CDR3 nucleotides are TGTGCCAGCTCCCCGAGCTCCTACGAGCAGTACTTC. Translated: CASSPSSYEQYF.

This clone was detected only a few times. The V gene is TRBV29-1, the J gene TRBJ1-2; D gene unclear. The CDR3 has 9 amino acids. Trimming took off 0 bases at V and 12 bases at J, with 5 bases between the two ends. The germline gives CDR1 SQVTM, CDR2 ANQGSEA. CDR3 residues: CSVEEGDTF. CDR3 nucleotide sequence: TGCAGCGTTGAAGAAGGAGACACCTTC.

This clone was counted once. The CDR3 here is CASSDSWVGGGPPQHF. CDR3 DNA sequence: TGTGCCAGCAGTGATTCCTGGGTCGGTGGTGGGCCGCCCCAGCATTTT. This chain links TRBV2 with TRBJ1-5, with D hard to call. CDR3 size: 16 residues. CDR1 and CDR2 from the germline V gene are SNHLY and FYNNEI. V dropped 3 bases and J dropped 9 bases, with 21 bases sitting between them.

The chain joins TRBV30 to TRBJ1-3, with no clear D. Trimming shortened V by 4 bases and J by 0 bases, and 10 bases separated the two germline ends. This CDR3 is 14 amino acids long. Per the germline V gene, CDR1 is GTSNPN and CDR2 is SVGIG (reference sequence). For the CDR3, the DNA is TGTGCCTGGACCTCGGGGTTCTCTGGAAACACCATATATTTT. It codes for CAWTSGFSGNTIYF.

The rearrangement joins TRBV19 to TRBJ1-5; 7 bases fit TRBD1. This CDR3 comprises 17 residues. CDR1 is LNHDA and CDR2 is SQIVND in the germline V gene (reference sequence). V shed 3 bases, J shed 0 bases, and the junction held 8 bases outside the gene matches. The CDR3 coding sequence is TGTGCCAGTAGTATGAACAGGAGGGGGCCTAGCAATCAGCCCCAGCATTTT. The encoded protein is CASSMNRRGPSNQPQHF.

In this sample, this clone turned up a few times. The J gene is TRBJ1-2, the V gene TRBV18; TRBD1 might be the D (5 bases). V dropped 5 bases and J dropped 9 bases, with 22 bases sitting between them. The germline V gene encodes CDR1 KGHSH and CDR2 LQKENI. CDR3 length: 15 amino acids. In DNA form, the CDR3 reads TGTGCCAGCTCATCGAACTCGGGACTGTCTAGGAGCTACACCTTC. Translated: CASSSNSGLSRSYTF.

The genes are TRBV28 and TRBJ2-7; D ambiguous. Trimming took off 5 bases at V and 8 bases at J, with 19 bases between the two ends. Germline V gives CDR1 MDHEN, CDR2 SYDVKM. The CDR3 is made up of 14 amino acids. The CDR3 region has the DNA TGTGCCAGCAGTCTAGACCCCTCAAGCCCCAAGCAGTACTTC. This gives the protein CASSLDPSSPKQYF.

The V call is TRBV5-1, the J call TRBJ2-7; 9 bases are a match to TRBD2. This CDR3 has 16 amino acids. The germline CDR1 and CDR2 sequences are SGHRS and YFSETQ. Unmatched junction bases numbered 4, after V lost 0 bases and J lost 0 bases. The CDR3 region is CASSLDPSGISYEQYF. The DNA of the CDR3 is TGCGCCAGCAGCTTGGACCCTAGCGGGATCTCCTACGAGCAGTACTTC.

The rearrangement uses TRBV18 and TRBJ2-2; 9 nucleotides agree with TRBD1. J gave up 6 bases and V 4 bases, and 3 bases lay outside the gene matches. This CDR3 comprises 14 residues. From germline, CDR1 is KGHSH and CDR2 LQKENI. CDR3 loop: CASSRTGEAGELFF. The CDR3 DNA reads TGTGCCAGCTCACGGACAGGGGAAGCCGGGGAGCTGTTTTTT.

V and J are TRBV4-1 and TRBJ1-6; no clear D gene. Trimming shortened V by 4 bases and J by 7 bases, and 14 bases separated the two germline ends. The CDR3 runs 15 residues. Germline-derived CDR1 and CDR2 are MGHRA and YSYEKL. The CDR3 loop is CASSRLPDGNSPLHF. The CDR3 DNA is TGCGCCAGCAGCCGCCTGCCGGATGGAAATTCACCCCTCCACTTT.

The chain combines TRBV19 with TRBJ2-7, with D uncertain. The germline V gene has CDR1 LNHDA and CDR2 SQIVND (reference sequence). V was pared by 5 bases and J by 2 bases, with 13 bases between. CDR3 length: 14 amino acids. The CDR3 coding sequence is TGTGCCAGTAGTTTAGGGCTGACCCCCTACGAGCAGTACTTC. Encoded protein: CASSLGLTPYEQYF.

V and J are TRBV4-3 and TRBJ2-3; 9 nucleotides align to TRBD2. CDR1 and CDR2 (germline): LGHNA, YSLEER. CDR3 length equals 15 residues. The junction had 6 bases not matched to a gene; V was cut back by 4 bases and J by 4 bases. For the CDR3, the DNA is TGCGCCAGCAGCCTCTCTGGCGGGAGGGCAGATACGCAGTATTTT. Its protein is CASSLSGGRADTQYF.

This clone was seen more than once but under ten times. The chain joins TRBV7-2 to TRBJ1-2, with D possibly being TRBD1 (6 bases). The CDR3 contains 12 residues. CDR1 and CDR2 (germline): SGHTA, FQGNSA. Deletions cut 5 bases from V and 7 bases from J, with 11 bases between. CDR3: CASSQGLSGYTF. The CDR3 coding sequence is TGTGCCAGCAGCCAGGGGTTGTCTGGCTACACCTTC.

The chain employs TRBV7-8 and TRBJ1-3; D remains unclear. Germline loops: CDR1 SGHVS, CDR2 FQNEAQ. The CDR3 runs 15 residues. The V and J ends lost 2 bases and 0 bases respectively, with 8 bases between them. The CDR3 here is CASSLTRGSGNTIYF. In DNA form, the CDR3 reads TGTGCCAGCAGCTTAACTCGAGGCTCTGGAAACACCATATATTTT.

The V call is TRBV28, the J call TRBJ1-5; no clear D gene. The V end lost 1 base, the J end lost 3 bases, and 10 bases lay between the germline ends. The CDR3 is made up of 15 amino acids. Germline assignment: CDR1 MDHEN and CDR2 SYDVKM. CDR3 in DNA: TGTGCCAGCAGTTTATTTGCAGGTCTCAATCAGCCCCAGCATTTT. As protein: CASSLFAGLNQPQHF.

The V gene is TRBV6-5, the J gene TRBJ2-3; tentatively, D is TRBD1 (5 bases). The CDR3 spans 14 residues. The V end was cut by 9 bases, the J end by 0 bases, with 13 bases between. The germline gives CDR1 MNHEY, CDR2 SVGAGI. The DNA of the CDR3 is TGTGCCAGTCGACAGCCTGGGAGCACAGATACGCAGTATTTT. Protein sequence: CASRQPGSTDTQYF.

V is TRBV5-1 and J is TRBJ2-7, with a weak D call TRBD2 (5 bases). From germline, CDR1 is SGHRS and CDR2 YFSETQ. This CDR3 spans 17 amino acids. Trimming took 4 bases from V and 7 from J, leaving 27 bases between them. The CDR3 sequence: CASSGETGRLGLWEQYF. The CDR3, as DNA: TGCGCCAGCAGCGGGGAGACTGGGCGTCTCGGTCTCTGGGAGCAGTACTTC.

This CDR3 reads CASSLVLSGRQETQYF. The CDR3 region has the DNA TGTGCCAGCAGCTTAGTTCTCAGCGGTAGACAAGAGACCCAGTACTTC. J is TRBJ2-5 and V is TRBV7-8; D might be TRBD2 (5 bases). This CDR3 comprises 16 residues. Trimming left V 1 base short and J 2 bases short, with 14 bases between. The germline V gene encodes CDR1 SGHVS and CDR2 FQNEAQ.

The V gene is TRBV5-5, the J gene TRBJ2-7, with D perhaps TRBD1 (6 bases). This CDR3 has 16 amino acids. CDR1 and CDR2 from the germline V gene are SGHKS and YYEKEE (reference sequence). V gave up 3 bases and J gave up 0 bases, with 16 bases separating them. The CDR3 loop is CASSYGDTATSYEQYF. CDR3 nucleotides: TGTGCCAGCAGCTATGGGGACACCGCAACCTCCTACGAGCAGTACTTC.